A selection of T cell receptor beta chains follows, all from one sample in a study of blood T cell repertoires in COVID-19. Sequencing used immunoSEQ multiplex PCR; TCRdb keeps in-frame clones, though not all of them. The data show roughly 160,000 clones, more than 85% seen once. Input material: PBMCs or T cells enriched from blood (not recorded which). Receptors were obtained from a woman aged 45-65 years who had recovered from COVID-19. Each CDR3 is given with its conserved first and last residue. The D gene is left open where the match is weak.

CDR3aa	CDR3nt	d_gene	v_gene	j_gene
CASSLTSGKRNEQFF	TGTGCCAGCAGCTTAACTAGCGGGAAGAGGAATGAGCAGTTCTTC	TRBD2	TRBV11-3	TRBJ2-1
CASSPITSSYEQYF	TGTGCCAGCTCACCTATTACTAGTTCCTACGAGCAGTACTTC	NA	TRBV18	TRBJ2-7
CASSLGRSSTGELFF	TGTGCCAGCAGTTTGGGGAGATCGAGCACCGGGGAGCTGTTTTTT	NA	TRBV27	TRBJ2-2
CASRGLAGGENEQFF	TGTGCCAGCAGAGGACTAGCGGGAGGGGAAAATGAGCAGTTCTTC	TRBD2	TRBV25-1	TRBJ2-1
CASSEYPGSEKLFF	TGTGCCAGCAGTGAATATCCAGGTTCCGAAAAACTGTTTTTT	NA	TRBV25-1	TRBJ1-4
CASSPQDSSYNEQFF	TGTGCCAGCAGCCCGCAGGACAGCTCCTACAATGAGCAGTTCTTC	NA	TRBV3-1/TRBV3-2	TRBJ2-1
CASRSVGREDIQYF	TGTGCCAGCAGATCTGTAGGCAGGGAGGACATTCAGTACTTC	NA	TRBV2	TRBJ2-4
CASSLEGREASSYNEQFF	TGTGCCAGCAGCTTAGAGGGTCGGGAGGCGAGCTCCTACAATGAGCAGTTCTTC	TRBD2	TRBV7-6	TRBJ2-1
CASSVDRNTEAFF	TGTGCCAGCAGTGTTGACAGGAACACTGAAGCTTTCTTT	NA	TRBV6-4	TRBJ1-1
CASSLQRGTKPSYEQYF	TGTGCCAGCAGCTTACAAAGGGGGACAAAACCCTCCTACGAGCAGTACTTC	NA	TRBV11-3	TRBJ2-7
CASSSRTQGENTEAFF	TGCGCCAGCAGCTCCCGGACACAGGGTGAGAACACTGAAGCTTTCTTT	NA	TRBV5-1	TRBJ1-1
CASSLVLTSGVNEQFF	TGCGCCAGCAGCTTGGTTTTGACTAGCGGGGTCAATGAGCAGTTCTTC	TRBD2	TRBV5-1	TRBJ2-1
CASSLGQDAYNSPLHF	TGTGCCAGCAGCTTGGGACAGGACGCGTATAATTCACCCCTCCACTTT	NA	TRBV21-1	TRBJ1-6
CASSWNRDSNQPQHF	TGTGCCAGCAGCTGGAACAGGGATAGCAATCAGCCCCAGCATTTT	NA	TRBV2	TRBJ1-5